The 21 T cell receptor beta chains presented below share a single source sample, sequenced in a study of shared clonotypes between healthy human individuals. Only in-frame clones appear in the TCRdb table, and some are missing; sequencing was by immunoSEQ multiplex PCR. The repertoire holds around 690,000 clones, with 90% as singletons. The sequencing input was memory CD8+ T cells from PBMCs. Subset: CD45RO+ cells pooled with CCR7-negative TemRA cells. The receptors shown here come from a man between 18 and 29 years old in good health. Some clones in this sample may be carry-over from other donors' samples.

The chain joins TRBV7-9 to TRBJ2-5; 9 bases fit TRBD1. V trimming: 6 bases; J trimming: 5 bases; junction bases outside the gene matches: 10. Germline CDR1 and CDR2: SEHNR and FQNEAQ (reference sequence). The CDR3 has 15 amino acids. The CDR3 protein is CASSTTRTGEETQYF. CDR3 in DNA: TGTGCCAGCAGTACTACACGGACAGGGGAGGAGACCCAGTACTTC.

This sequence joins TRBV29-1 and TRBJ2-1; 12 bases line up with TRBD1. V gave up 6 bases and J gave up 9 bases; unmatched junction bases: 9. The CDR3 runs 14 residues. Germline CDR1 and CDR2: SQVTM and ANQGSEA. CDR3 sequence: CSVGDRGLSGEQFF. The CDR3, as DNA: TGCAGCGTCGGGGACAGGGGGCTTTCCGGTGAGCAGTTCTTC.

V gene TRBV7-6 combines with J gene TRBJ1-5; D unresolved. The CDR3 loop spans 15 amino acids. CDR1 is SGHVS and CDR2 is FNYEAQ in the germline V gene. Deletions cut 2 bases from V and 3 bases from J, with 11 bases between. The CDR3, as DNA: TGTGCCAGCAGCTTAATCGCCGGTTTCAATCAGCCCCAGCATTTT. It translates to CASSLIAGFNQPQHF.

Here the CDR3 DNA reads TGTGCCATCAGACCAGCGGGAGCCTCCTACGAGCAGTACTTC. Translating gives CAIRPAGASYEQYF. The V and J genes are TRBV6-5 and TRBJ2-7; 8 bases line up with TRBD2. Unmatched junction bases numbered 8, after V lost 10 bases and J lost 0 bases. The CDR3 is 14 residues long. Germline CDR1 reads MNHEY; CDR2 reads SVGAGI.

CDR3 in amino acids: CASSLPRQGPPYEQYF. Here the CDR3 DNA reads TGTGCCAGCAGCTTACCAAGACAGGGTCCTCCCTACGAGCAGTACTTC. J is TRBJ2-7 and V is TRBV7-8, with 7 positions matching TRBD1. Trimming at V came to 2 bases and at J to 2 bases, leaving 9 bases not matched to a gene. CDR3 length: 16 amino acids. The V gene's germline CDR1 is SGHVS and CDR2 FQNEAQ.

The V and J genes are TRBV14 and TRBJ2-1; maybe TRBD2 (6 bases). The CDR3 sequence is 15 residues long. CDR1 and CDR2 from the germline V gene are SGHDN and FVKESK. With 4 bases removed from V and 8 bases from J, the gap between germline ends came to 18 bases. The CDR3 protein is CASSLRWGVRDEQFF. The CDR3 DNA reads as TGTGCCAGCAGCCTCCGGTGGGGGGTCCGGGATGAGCAGTTCTTC.

The chain couples TRBV27 to TRBJ1-1; 8 bases agree with TRBD1. This CDR3 region has 15 residues. The J segment lost 3 bases and the V segment lost 4 bases, leaving 7 bases of the junction unmatched. Germline CDR1 reads MNHEY; CDR2 reads SMNVEV (reference sequence). As DNA, the CDR3 is TGTGCCAGCAGTTGGTCAGGGGGCATCTACACTGAAGCTTTCTTT. Protein product: CASSWSGGIYTEAFF.

V usage is TRBV7-2 and J usage is TRBJ2-7; weak D call: TRBD1 (6 bases). The germline V and J ends were trimmed by 2 bases and 5 bases, with 16 bases remaining between them. Looked up from germline, CDR1 is SGHTA and CDR2 is FQGNSA. The CDR3 loop spans 15 amino acids. The CDR3 DNA reads as TGTGCCAGCAGCTTATTACAGCAAGGGGGTCACGAGCAGTACTTC. The encoded protein is CASSLLQQGGHEQYF.

The table lists this clone with many counts. This sample includes further DNA sequences coding for the same CDR3. The V gene is TRBV7-8, the J gene TRBJ1-2; 12 positions agree with TRBD1. This CDR3 contains 16 residues. The germline V gene encodes CDR1 SGHVS and CDR2 FQNEAQ. After removal of 0 bases from V and 8 bases from J, the junction contained 7 bases not matched to a gene. The CDR3 protein is CASSLAGQGAFRGYTF. CDR3 bases: TGTGCCAGCAGCTTAGCGGGACAGGGGGCTTTTAGGGGCTACACCTTC.

This clone appeared many times. This chain connects TRBV14 to TRBJ2-5, with D unclear. Between the trimmed V and J ends, which lost 0 bases and 1 base, there was a span of 12 bases. Germline CDR1 SGHDN, CDR2 FVKESK. The CDR3 is 16 residues long. DNA of the CDR3: TGTGCCAGCAGCCAAGATCCCAGGAGATCCCAAGAGACCCAGTACTTC. Its translation is CASSQDPRRSQETQYF.

The chain is built from TRBV5-1 and TRBJ1-1; 9 positions agree with TRBD1. In germline, CDR1 is SGHRS, CDR2 YFSETQ. CDR3 length: 16 residues. The V and J ends lost 0 bases and 3 bases, in that order; junction bases with no gene match: 6. DNA for the CDR3: TGCGCCAGCAGCTTGGTGGGACAGGGATTCGACACTGAAGCTTTCTTT. It specifies CASSLVGQGFDTEAFF.

The V and J genes are TRBV20-1 and TRBJ1-2, with D hard to call. V lost 3 bases to trimming and J lost 8 bases, with 7 bases between them. Germline V gives CDR1 DFQATT, CDR2 SNEGSKA (reference sequence). CDR3 length equals 10 residues. The CDR3 protein is CSARRGGYTF. The CDR3 bases are TGCAGTGCTAGGCGCGGCGGCTACACCTTC.

On this clone itself: Other DNA variants within this sample encode the same CDR3. The gene calls are TRBV6-6 and TRBJ2-7, with 12 bases identical to TRBD2. Germline CDR1 and CDR2: MNHNY and SVGAGI (reference sequence). J gave up 4 bases and V 0 bases, and 1 base lay outside the gene matches. This CDR3 has 15 residues. CDR3 nucleotides: TGTGCCAGCAGTTACTCGACTAGCGGGAGTTACGAGCAGTACTTC. It is translated as CASSYSTSGSYEQYF.

The genes are TRBV9 and TRBJ2-1, with D possibly TRBD2 on 5 matching bases. V shed 0 bases and J shed 7 bases, with 14 bases lying between them. The CDR3 runs 15 residues. Germline lookup yields CDR1 SGDLS and CDR2 YYNGEE. CDR3 sequence: CASSVGPGERNEQFF. CDR3 bases: TGTGCCAGCAGCGTAGGGCCCGGGGAGAGGAATGAGCAGTTCTTC.

The chain has TRBV4-2 and TRBJ1-5; D is ambiguous. Between the trimmed V and J ends, which lost 1 base and 5 bases, there was a span of 15 bases. Germline V gives CDR1 LGHNA, CDR2 YNFKEQ. The CDR3 extends over 16 amino acids. CDR3 bases: TGTGCCAGCAGCCAAGCTGCGGAGGTTCTCTATCAGCCCCAGCATTTT. This codes for CASSQAAEVLYQPQHF.

This clone was detected a few times. The chain joins TRBV4-2 to TRBJ1-2; 9 bases agree with TRBD1. This CDR3 spans 15 amino acids. Germline-derived CDR1 and CDR2 are LGHNA and YNFKEQ. Trimming removed 4 bases from V and 2 bases from J; junction bases left unmatched: 5. CDR3 residues: CASSPNRGQNYGYTF. Written as DNA, the CDR3 is TGTGCCAGCAGCCCGAACAGGGGGCAGAACTATGGCTACACCTTC.

The genes are TRBV30 and TRBJ2-7; 9 bases fit TRBD2. The V and J ends lost 4 bases and 2 bases, in that order; junction bases with no gene match: 6. The germline gives CDR1 GTSNPN, CDR2 SVGIG (reference sequence). CDR3 length equals 14 residues. CDR3 bases: TGTGCCTGGACAAGCGGGAGGCCGCCCTACGAGCAGTACTTC. It codes for CAWTSGRPPYEQYF.

As concerns this clone: The same CDR3 can be traced to other DNA sequences in this sample. CDR3 in DNA: TGTGCCAGTAGTTTGAGGACTAATGAAAAACTGTTTTTT. It encodes CASSLRTNEKLFF. This chain connects TRBV19 to TRBJ1-4; the D is unclear. This CDR3 has 13 amino acids. The V and J ends lost 5 bases and 2 bases respectively, with 6 bases between them. The germline CDR1 and CDR2 sequences are LNHDA and SQIVND (reference sequence).

The genes are TRBV28 and TRBJ1-5, with 9 bases identical to TRBD1. The CDR3 is made up of 14 amino acids. The germline V gene encodes CDR1 MDHEN and CDR2 SYDVKM. With V trimmed by 4 bases and J by 5 bases, 3 bases remained unmatched. The DNA of the CDR3 is TGTGCCAGCAGTTCCACAGGGGGCCATCAGCCCCAGCATTTT. It translates to CASSSTGGHQPQHF.

The gene calls are TRBV27 and TRBJ2-3; 9 nucleotides match TRBD1. V dropped 3 bases and J dropped 1; count of bases not matched to a gene: 2. Germline V lookup: CDR1 MNHEY, CDR2 SMNVEV (reference sequence). This CDR3 has 15 amino acids. CDR3 sequence: CASSFRDRGTDTQYF. Written as DNA, the CDR3 is TGTGCCAGCAGTTTCAGGGACAGGGGCACAGATACGCAGTATTTT.

The chain carries TRBV28 and TRBJ2-6, with D possibly TRBD1 on 6 matching bases. This CDR3 is built from 17 residues. Germline CDR1 reads MDHEN; CDR2 reads SYDVKM. The V end was cut by 6 bases, the J end by 2 bases, with 17 bases between. The CDR3 DNA reads as TGTGCCAGCAGCTGGGACACCACCCCAACTGGGGCCAACGTCCTGACTTTC. This translates into CASSWDTTPTGANVLTF.